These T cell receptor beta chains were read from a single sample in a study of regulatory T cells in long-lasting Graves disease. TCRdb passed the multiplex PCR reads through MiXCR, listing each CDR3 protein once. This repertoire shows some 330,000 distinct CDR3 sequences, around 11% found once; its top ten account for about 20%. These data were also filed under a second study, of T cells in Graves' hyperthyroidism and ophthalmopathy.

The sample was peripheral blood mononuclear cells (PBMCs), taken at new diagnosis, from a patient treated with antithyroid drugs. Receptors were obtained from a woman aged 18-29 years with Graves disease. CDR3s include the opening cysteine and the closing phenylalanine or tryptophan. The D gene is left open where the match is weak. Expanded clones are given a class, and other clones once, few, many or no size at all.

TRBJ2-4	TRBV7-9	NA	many	TGTGCCAGCAGCTTATCCGGGGCCGAGGGCATTCAGTACTTC	CASSLSGAEGIQYF
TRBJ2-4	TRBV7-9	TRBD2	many	TGTGCCAGCAGCCCACCAGGGACTATGGCGAACATTCAGTACTTC	CASSPPGTMANIQYF
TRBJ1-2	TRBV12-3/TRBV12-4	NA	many	TGTGCCAGCACCGAAGGGCAGCGCTATGGCTACACCTTC	CASTEGQRYGYTF
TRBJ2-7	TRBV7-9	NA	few	TGTGCCAGCAGCTCAAACGCGGCGGATTCCTACGAGCAGTACTTC	CASSSNAADSYEQYF
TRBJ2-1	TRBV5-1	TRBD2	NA	TGCGCCAGCAGCTGGGGGACTAGCGGGAGGGTTCACAATGAGCAGTTCTTC	CASSWGTSGRVHNEQFF
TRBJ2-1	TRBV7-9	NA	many	TGTGCCAGCAGCTTTCCGGAGGGCTCCTACAATGAGCAGTTCTTC	CASSFPEGSYNEQFF
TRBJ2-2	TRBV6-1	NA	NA	TGTGCCAGCAGTGGACCAAACAGGGCATCGAACACCGGGGAGCTGTTTTTT	CASSGPNRASNTGELFF
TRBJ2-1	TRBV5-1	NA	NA	TGCGCCAGCAGCTTGGTTGCCCATGAGCAGTTCTTC	CASSLVAHEQFF
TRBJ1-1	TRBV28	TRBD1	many	TGTGCCAGCAGTGCAACACAGGGGGGGGGCACTGAAGCTTTCTTT	CASSATQGGGTEAFF
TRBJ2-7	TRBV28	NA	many	TGTGCCAGCAGAAGCCAGTCTCCCTACGAGCAGTACTTC	CASRSQSPYEQYF
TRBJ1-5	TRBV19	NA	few	TGTGCCACACGAAGAGGGCAGGGCTACAATCAGCCCCAGCATTTT	CATRRGQGYNQPQHF
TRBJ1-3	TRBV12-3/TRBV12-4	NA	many	TGTGCCAGCAGTTTAAGGCGACACGAAAACACCATATATTTT	CASSLRRHENTIYF
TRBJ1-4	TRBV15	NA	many	TGTGCCACCAGCAGAGATGTCGGGGCAAGTAATGAAAAACTGTTTTTT	CATSRDVGASNEKLFF
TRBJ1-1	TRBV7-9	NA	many	TGTGCCAGCAGAGCAAACACTGAAGCTTTCTTT	CASRANTEAFF
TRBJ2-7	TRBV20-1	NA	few	TGCAGTGCTCCGCCCCTGGGGGGAGGACCCGGGGTCGCTCTATTC	CSAPPLGGGPGVALF
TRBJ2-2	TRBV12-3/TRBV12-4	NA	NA	TGTGCCAGCAGTTTTTCGGCAAGAAACACCGGGGAGCTGTTTTTT	CASSFSARNTGELFF
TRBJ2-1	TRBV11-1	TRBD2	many	TGTGCCAGCAGCTTTTTGGGACTAGCGACCACTCCATCCTACAATGAGCAGTTCTTC	CASSFLGLATTPSYNEQFF
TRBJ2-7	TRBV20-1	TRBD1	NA	TGCAGTGCTGGGAGAGGCCGGGACAGGGTCCACGAGCAGTACTTC	CSAGRGRDRVHEQYF
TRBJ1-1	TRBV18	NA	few	TGTGCCAGCTCACCACTAAGTGGAGGGGCTTTCTTT	CASSPLSGGAFF
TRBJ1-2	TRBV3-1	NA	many	TGTGCCAGCAGCCCTTCTAGGCGGGGCTATGGCTACACCTTC	CASSPSRRGYGYTF
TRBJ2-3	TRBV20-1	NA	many	TGCAGTGCCCCCCGGGGTCCGGGCACAGATACGCAGTATTTT	CSAPRGPGTDTQYF
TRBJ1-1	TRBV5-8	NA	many	TGTGCCAGCAGTTATACCCCGGGGGGAGACCTGAACACTGAAGCTTTCTTT	CASSYTPGGDLNTEAFF
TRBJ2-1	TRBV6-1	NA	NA	TGTGCCAGCAGTGAACAGGGTAGCTACAATGAGCAGTTCTTC	CASSEQGSYNEQFF
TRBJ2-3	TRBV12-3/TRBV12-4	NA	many	TGTGCCAGCAGCCCAGGGACAGATACGCAGTATTTT	CASSPGTDTQYF
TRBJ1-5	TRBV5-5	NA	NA	TGTGCCAGCAGCCGTGAGAGGTATCGTCAGCCCCAGCATTTT	CASSRERYRQPQHF
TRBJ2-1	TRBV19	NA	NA	TGTGCCAGTAGTATGGGTCTGGTCGAGGGTGCCCATGAGCAGTTCTTC	CASSMGLVEGAHEQFF
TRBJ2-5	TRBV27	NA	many	TGTGCCAGCAGTTTATCGGATCGAGAGACCCAGTACTTC	CASSLSDRETQYF
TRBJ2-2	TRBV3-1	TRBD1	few	TGTGCCAGCAGCCAACTGGACAGGACCCCGAGCACCGGGGAGCTGTTTTTT	CASSQLDRTPSTGELFF
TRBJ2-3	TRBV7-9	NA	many	TGTGCCAGCAGCCCAAAGTGGGTGACAGATACGCAGTATTTT	CASSPKWVTDTQYF
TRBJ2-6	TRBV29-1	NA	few	TGCAGCGTTGAGCGGCAGGGGTCAGGGGCCAACGTCCTGACTTTC	CSVERQGSGANVLTF
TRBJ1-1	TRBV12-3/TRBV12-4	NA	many	TGTGCCAGCAGAAGAGAGAGTTTTAACACTGAAGCTTTCTTT	CASRRESFNTEAFF
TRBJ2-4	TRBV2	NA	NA	TGTGCCAGCATCATACTCCAGGGGAATGAGCGGTTCTTC	CASIILQGNERFF
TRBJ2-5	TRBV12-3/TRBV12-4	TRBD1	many	TGCGCCAGCAGTAAGACGAGGGGGCGCGGGGAGACCCAGTACTTC	CASSKTRGRGETQYF
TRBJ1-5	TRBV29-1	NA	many	TGCAGCCTTCAATTCTGGTCCCAGGGAGGCGGCAATCAGCCCCAGCATTTT	CSLQFWSQGGGNQPQHF
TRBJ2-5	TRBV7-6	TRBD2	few	TGTGCCAGCAGCCGGGGGAGCGGGAGAATGGAGTGGGAGACCCAGTACTTC	CASSRGSGRMEWETQYF
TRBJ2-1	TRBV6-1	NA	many	TGTGCCAGCTACTACTCGACAACCAATGAGCAGTTCTTC	CASYYSTTNEQFF
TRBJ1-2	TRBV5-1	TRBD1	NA	TGCGCCAGCAGCTCGGGACAGTTCAACTTTGGCTACACCTTC	CASSSGQFNFGYTF
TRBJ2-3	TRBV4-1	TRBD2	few	TGCGCCAGCAGCCAACCCGGGACTAGCGGGAGCTATACGCAGTATTTT	CASSQPGTSGSYTQYF
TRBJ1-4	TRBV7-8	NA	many	TGTGCCAGCAGCTTTTCATATGTCCCGGCCTCGGAGCCAAATGAAAAACTGTTTTTT	CASSFSYVPASEPNEKLFF
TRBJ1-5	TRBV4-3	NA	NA	TGCGCCAGCAGCCAAGAAGGGATGGGTCAGCCCCAGCATTTT	CASSQEGMGQPQHF
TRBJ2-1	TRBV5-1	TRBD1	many	TGCGCCAGCAGCTTACAGGGGGCGAGCAATGAGCAGTTCTTC	CASSLQGASNEQFF
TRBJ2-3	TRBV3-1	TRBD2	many	TGTGCCAGCAGCCAGGACCGACTAGCGGGAGGGAACACAGATACGCAGTATTTT	CASSQDRLAGGNTDTQYF
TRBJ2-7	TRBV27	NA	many	TGTGCCAGCAGCCGCCAGTCGGGGACCTACGAGCAGTACTTC	CASSRQSGTYEQYF
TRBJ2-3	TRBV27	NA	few	TGTGCCAGCAATGGGGCTAGCACAGATACGCAGTATTTT	CASNGASTDTQYF
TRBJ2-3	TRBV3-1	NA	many	TGTGCCAGCAGCCTCGTTAACAGGGCCACAGATACGCAGTATTTT	CASSLVNRATDTQYF
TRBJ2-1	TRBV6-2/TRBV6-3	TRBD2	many	TGTGCCAGCAGCGCGGGACTAGCGGGGCCCAATGAGCAGTTCTTC	CASSAGLAGPNEQFF
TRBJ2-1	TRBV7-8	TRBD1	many	TGTGCCAGCAGCCCGCTCCCCCAGGGGGCGCGAAATGAGCAGTTCTTC	CASSPLPQGARNEQFF
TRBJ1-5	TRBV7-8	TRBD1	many	TGTGCCAGCAGCTTAGCGCGACAGGGGAGCAATCAGCCCCAGCATTTT	CASSLARQGSNQPQHF
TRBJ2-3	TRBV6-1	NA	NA	TGTGCCAGCAGTGTACCAGGCACAGATACGCAGTATTTT	CASSVPGTDTQYF
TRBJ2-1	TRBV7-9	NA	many	TGTGCCAGCAGCTTACGTGCAGGCGTCGAGCAGTTCTTC	CASSLRAGVEQFF